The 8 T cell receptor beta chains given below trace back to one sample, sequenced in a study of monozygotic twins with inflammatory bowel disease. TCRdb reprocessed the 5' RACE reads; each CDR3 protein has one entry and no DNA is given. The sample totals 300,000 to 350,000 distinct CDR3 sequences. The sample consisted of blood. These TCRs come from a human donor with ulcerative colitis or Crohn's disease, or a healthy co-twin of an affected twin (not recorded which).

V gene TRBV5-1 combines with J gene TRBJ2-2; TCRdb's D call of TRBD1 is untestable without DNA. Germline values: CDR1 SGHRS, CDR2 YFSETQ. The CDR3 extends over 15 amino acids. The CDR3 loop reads CASSSTQGSTGELFF.

CDR3 region: CASRLQGPNTEAFF. The chain joins TRBV6-1 to TRBJ1-1; the D call from TCRdb, TRBD1, cannot be confirmed without DNA. The CDR3 totals 14 residues. Germline V gene sequence: CDR1 MNHNS, CDR2 SASEGT.

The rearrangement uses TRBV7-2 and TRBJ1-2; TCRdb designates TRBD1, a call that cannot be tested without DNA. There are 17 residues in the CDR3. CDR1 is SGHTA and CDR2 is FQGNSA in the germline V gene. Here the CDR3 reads CASSFPTGGLYPYGYTF.

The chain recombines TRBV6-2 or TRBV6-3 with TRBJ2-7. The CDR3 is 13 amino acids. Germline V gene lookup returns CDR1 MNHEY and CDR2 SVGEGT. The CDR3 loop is CASTGSRNHEQYF.

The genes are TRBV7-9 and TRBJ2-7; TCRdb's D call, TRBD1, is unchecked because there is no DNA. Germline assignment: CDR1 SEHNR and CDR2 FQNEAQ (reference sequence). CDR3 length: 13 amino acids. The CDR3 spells CASSAPGSYEQYF.

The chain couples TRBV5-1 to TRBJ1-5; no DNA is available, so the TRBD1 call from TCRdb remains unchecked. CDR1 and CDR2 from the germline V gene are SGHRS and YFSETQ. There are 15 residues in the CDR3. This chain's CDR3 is CASSLWDGRNQPQHF.

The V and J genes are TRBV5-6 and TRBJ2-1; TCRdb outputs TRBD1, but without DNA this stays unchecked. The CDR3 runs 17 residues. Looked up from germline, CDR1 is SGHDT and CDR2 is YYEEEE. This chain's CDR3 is CASSLEGTGLSYNEQFF.

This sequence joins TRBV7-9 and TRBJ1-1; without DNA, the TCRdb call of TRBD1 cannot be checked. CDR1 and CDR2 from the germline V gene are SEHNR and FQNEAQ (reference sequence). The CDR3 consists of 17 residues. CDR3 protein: CAMTTGRGGMSGTEAFF. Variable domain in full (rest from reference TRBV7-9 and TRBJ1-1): DTGVSQNPRHKITKRGQNVTFRCDPISEHNRLYWYRQTLGQGPEFLTYFQNEAQLEKSRLLSDRFSAERPKGSFSTLEIQRTEQGDSAMYLCAMTTGRGGMSGTEAFFGQGTRLTVV.